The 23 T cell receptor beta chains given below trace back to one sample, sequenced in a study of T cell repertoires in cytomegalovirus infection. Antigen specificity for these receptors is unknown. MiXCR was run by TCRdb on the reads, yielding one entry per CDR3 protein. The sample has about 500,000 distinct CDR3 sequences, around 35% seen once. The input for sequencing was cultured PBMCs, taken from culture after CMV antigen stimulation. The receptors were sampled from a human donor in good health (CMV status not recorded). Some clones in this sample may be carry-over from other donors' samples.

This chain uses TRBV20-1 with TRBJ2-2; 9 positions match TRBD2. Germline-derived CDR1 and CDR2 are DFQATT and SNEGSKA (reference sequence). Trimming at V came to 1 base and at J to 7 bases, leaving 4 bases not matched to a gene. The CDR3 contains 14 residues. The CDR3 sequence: CSARVAGGNGELFF. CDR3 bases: TGCAGTGCTAGAGTGGCGGGAGGGAACGGGGAGCTGTTTTTT.

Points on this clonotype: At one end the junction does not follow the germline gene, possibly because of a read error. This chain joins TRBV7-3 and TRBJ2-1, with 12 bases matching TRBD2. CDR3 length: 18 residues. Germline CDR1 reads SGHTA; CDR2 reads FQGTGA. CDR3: CASSRLAGGPSSYNGQFF. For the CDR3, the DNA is TGTGCCAGCAGCCGTCTAGCGGGAGGGCCCAGCTCCTACAATGGGCAGTTCTTC.

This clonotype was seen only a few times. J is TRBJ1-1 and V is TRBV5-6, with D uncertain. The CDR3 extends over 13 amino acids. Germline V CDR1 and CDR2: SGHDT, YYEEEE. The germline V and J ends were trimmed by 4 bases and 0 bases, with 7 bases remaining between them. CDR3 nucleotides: TGTGCCAGCAGCCGAAGGATGAACACTGAAGCTTTCTTT. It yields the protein CASSRRMNTEAFF. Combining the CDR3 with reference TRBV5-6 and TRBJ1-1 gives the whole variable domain DAGVTQSPTHLIKTRGQQVTLRCSPKSGHDTVSWYQQALGQGPQFIFQYYEEEERQRGNFPDRFSGHQFPNYSSELNVNALLLGDSALYLCASSRRMNTEAFFGQGTRLTVV.

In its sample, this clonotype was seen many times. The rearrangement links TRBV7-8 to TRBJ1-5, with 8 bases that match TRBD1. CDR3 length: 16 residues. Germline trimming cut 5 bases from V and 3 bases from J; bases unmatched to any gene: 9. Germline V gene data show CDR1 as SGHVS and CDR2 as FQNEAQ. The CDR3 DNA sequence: TGTGCCAGCAGCCTAAATACAGGGGGAGACAATCAGCCCCAGCATTTT. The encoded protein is CASSLNTGGDNQPQHF.

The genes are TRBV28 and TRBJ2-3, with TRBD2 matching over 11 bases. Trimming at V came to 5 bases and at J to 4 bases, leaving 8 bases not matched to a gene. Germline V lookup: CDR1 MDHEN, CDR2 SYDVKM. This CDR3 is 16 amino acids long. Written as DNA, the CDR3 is TGTGCCAGCAGTGTCTCCGGACTAGCGGGCGCAGATACGCAGTATTTT. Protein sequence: CASSVSGLAGADTQYF.

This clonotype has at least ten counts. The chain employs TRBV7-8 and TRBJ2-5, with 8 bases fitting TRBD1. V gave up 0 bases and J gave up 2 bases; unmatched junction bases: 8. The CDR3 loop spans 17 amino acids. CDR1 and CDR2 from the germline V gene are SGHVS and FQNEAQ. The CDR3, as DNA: TGTGCCAGCAGCTTAGCCAGGACAGGGACCCAACAAGAGACCCAGTACTTC. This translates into CASSLARTGTQQETQYF.

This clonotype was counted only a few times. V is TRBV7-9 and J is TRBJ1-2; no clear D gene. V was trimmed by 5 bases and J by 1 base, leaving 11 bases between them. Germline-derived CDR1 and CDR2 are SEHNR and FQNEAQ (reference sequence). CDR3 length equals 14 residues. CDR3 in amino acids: CASSGYGINYGYTF. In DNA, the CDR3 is TGTGCCAGCAGCGGATACGGGATTAACTATGGCTACACCTTC.

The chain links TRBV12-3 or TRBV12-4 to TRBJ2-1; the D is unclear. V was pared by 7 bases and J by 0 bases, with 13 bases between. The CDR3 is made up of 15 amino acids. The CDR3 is CASTDPWSSYNEQFF. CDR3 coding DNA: TGTGCCAGCACTGACCCGTGGAGCTCCTACAATGAGCAGTTCTTC.

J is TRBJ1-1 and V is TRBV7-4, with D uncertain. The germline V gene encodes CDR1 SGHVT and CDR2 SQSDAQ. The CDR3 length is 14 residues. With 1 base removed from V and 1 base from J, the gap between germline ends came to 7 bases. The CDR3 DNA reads TGTGCCAGCAGCTTAGTAGCCAAGAACACTGAAGCTTTCTTT. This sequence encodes CASSLVAKNTEAFF. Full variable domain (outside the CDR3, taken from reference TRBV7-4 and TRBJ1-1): GAGVSQSPRYKVAKRGRDVALRCDSISGHVTLYWYRQTLGQGSEVLTYSQSDAQRDKSGRPSGRFSAERPERSVSTLKIQRTEQGDSAVYLCASSLVAKNTEAFFGQGTRLTVV.

The CDR3 loop is CASSLLPGEEEGNQPQHF. The CDR3 bases are TGTGCCAGCAGCTTACTACCAGGGGAAGAGGAAGGCAATCAGCCCCAGCATTTT. The chain couples TRBV7-9 to TRBJ1-5; possibly TRBD1 for D (6 bases). The CDR3 length is 18 residues. The germline gives CDR1 SEHNR, CDR2 FQNEAQ (reference sequence). Trimming removed 2 bases at V and 2 bases at J, with 19 bases between.

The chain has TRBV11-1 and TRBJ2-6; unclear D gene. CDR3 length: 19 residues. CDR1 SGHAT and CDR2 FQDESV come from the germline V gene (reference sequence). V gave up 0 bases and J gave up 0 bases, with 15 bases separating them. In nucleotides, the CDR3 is TGTGCCAGCAGCTTAGCTGGAGTCCTCATCGTCTCTGGGGCCAACGTCCTGACTTTC. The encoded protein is CASSLAGVLIVSGANVLTF.

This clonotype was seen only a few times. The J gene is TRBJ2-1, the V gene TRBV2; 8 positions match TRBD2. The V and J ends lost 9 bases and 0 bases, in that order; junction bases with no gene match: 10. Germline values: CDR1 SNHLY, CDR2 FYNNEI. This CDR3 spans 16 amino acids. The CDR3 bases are TGTGCCAGTTGGAATAGCGGGACGAGCTCCTACAATGAGCAGTTCTTC. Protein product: CASWNSGTSSYNEQFF.

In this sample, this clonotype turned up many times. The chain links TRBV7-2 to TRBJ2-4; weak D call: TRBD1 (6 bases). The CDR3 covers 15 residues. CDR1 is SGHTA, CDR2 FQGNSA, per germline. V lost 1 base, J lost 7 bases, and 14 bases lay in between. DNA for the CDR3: TGTGCCAGCAGCTTAGACAGGGCCCGGTCGAACATTCAGTACTTC. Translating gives CASSLDRARSNIQYF.

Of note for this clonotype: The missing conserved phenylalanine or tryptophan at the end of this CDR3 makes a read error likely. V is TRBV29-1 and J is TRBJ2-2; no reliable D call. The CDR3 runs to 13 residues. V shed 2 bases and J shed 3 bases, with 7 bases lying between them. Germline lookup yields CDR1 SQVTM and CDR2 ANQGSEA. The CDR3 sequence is CSVEPRYTGELFL. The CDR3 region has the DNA TGCAGCGTTGAACCAAGGTACACCGGGGAGCTGTTTCTT.

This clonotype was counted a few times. The DNA of the CDR3 is TGTGCCAGCAGCCCCGCGACCATCGGGGAGCTGTTTTTT. Protein: CASSPATIGELFF. This rearrangement joins TRBV11-3 to TRBJ2-2, with D hard to call. The V and J ends lost 5 bases and 7 bases respectively, with 11 bases between them. The CDR3 is 13 amino acids. Germline assignment: CDR1 SGHNT and CDR2 YENEEA.

CDR3 coding DNA: TGTGCCAGCAGTTGGGGTGCAGGGGGCTGGGACACTGAAGCTTTCTTT. Its translation: CASSWGAGGWDTEAFF. The gene calls are TRBV27 and TRBJ1-1; 8 bases match TRBD1. J lost 3 bases, V lost 4 bases, and 10 bases had no gene match. CDR3 length: 16 amino acids. Germline lookup yields CDR1 MNHEY and CDR2 SMNVEV (reference sequence).

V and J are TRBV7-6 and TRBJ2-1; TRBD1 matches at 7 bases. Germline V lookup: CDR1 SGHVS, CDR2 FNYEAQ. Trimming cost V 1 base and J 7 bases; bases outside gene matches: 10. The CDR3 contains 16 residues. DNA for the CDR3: TGTGCCAGCAGCTTAGGACAAGGGCAGGACAGGAATGAGCAGTTCTTC. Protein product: CASSLGQGQDRNEQFF.

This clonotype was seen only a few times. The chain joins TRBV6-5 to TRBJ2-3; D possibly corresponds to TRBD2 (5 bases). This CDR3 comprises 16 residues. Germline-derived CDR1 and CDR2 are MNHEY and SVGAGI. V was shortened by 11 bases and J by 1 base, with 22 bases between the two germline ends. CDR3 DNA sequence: TGTGCCCTAGTCCGAGGAGTGAGGGCCTGCACAGATACGCAGTATTTT. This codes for CALVRGVRACTDTQYF.

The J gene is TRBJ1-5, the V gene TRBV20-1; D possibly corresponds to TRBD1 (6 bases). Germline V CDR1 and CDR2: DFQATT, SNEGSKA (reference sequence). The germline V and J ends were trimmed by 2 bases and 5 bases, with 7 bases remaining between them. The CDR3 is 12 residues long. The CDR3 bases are TGCAGTGCTAGATCAGGGGATCAGCCCCAGCATTTT. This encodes CSARSGDQPQHF.

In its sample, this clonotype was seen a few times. The CDR3 sequence is CASSAGRLSYEQYF. The CDR3 DNA reads TGTGCCAGCAGCGCGGGACGACTTTCCTACGAGCAGTACTTC. V gene TRBV7-2 combines with J gene TRBJ2-7, with D tentatively TRBD2 (6 bases). V was pared by 5 bases and J by 1 base, with 12 bases between. This CDR3 has 14 residues. CDR1 is SGHTA, CDR2 FQGNSA, per germline.

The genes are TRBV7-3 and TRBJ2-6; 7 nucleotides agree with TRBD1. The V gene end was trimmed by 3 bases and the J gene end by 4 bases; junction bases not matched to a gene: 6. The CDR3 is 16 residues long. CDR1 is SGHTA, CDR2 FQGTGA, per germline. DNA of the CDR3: TGTGCCAGCAGCTTTATTACAGGGGCCGGGGCCAACGTCCTGACTTTC. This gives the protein CASSFITGAGANVLTF.

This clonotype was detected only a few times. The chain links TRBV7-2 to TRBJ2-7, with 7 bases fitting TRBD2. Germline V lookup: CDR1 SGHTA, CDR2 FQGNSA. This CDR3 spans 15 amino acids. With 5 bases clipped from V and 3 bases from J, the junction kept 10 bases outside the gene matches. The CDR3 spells CASSPAGGSIYEQYF. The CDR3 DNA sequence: TGTGCCAGCAGCCCCGCGGGCGGGAGTATCTACGAGCAGTACTTC.

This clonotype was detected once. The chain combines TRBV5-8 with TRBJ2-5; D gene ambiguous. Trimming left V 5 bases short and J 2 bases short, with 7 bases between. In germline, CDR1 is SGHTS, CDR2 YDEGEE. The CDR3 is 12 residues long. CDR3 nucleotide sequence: TGTGCCAGCAGTCATCCACAAGAGACCCAGTACTTC. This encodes CASSHPQETQYF.